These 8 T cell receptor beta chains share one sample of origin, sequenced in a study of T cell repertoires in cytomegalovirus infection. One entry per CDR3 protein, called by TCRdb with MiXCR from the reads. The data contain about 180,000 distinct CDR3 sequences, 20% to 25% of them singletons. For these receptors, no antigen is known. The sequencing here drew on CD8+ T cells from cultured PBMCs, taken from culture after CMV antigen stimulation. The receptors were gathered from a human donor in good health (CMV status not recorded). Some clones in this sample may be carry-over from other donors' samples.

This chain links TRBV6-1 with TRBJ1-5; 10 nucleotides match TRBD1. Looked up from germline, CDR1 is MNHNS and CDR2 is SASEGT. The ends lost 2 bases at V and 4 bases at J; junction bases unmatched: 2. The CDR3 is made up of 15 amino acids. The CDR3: CASSEWGQGNQPQHF. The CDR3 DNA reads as TGTGCCAGCAGTGAATGGGGACAGGGGAATCAGCCCCAGCATTTT.

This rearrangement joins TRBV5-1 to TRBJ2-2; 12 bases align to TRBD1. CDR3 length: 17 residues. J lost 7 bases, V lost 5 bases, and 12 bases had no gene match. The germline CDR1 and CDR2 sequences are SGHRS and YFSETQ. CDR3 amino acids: CASRLPSGTGGSGELFF. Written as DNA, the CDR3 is TGCGCCAGCAGACTTCCTTCCGGGACAGGGGGCAGCGGGGAGCTGTTTTTT.

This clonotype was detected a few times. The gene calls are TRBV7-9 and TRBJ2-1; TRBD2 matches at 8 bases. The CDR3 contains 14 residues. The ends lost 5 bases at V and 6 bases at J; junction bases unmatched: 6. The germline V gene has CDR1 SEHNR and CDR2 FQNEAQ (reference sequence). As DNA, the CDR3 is TGTGCCAGCAGCCCTGCCGGGACTAGCAATGAGCAGTTCTTC. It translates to CASSPAGTSNEQFF.

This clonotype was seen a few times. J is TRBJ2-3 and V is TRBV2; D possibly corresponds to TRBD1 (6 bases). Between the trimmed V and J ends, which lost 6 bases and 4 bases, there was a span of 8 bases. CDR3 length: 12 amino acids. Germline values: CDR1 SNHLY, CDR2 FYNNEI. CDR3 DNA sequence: TGTGCCAGCAGACAGGGAGCAGATACGCAGTATTTT. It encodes CASRQGADTQYF.

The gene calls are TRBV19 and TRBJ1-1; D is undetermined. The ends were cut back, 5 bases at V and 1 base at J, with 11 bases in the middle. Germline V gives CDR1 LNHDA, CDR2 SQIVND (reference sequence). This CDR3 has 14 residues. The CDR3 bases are TGTGCCAGTAGTCTCTGGAGGGAGAACACTGAAGCTTTCTTT. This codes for CASSLWRENTEAFF.

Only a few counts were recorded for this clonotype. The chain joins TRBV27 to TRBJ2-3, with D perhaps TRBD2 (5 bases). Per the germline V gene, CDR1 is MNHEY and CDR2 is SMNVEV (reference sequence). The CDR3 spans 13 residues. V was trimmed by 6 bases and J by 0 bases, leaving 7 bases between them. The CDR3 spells CASRDWSTDTQYF. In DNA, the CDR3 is TGTGCCAGCAGGGACTGGAGCACAGATACGCAGTATTTT.

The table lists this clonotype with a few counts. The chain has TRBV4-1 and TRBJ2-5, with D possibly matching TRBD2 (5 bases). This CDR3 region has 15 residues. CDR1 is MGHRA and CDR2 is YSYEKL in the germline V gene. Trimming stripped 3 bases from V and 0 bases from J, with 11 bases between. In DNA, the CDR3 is TGCGCCAGCAGCCACCCCAGCGGAAACCAAGAGACCCAGTACTTC. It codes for CASSHPSGNQETQYF.

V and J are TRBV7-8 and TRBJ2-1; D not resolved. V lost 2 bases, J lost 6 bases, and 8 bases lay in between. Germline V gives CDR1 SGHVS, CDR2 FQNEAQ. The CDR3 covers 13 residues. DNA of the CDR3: TGTGCCAGCAGCTTATCCTCTACCAATGAGCAGTTCTTC. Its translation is CASSLSSTNEQFF.